This TCR beta chain was obtained from a study of T cells after yellow fever vaccination. Study observations and caveats: Abundant clonotypes from the bulk population could contaminate FACS-sorted repertoires. Post-booster repertoires contained most primary-vaccination clones again (around 96% CD4, over 70% CD8).

Remarks on this clonotype: Its target is not known.

TCRdb called the 5' RACE reads again in MiXCR, with one record for every CDR3 protein. The sample lists approximately 550,000 distinct CDR3 sequences, 15% to 20% occurring once. This receptor was obtained from a man aged 25-40 years who received the YFV17D yellow fever vaccine. Sequencing was performed on PBMCs, taken 15 days after the yellow fever booster vaccination.

In DNA form, the CDR3 reads TGCAGTGCTCTTAGCGGGAGGGGGAAAGAGACCCAGTACTTC. This codes for CSALSGRGKETQYF. V gene TRBV20-1 combines with J gene TRBJ2-5, with 11 nucleotides matching TRBD2. Losses at the gene ends were 5 bases for V and 3 bases for J; bases not matched to a gene: 5. Looked up from germline, CDR1 is DFQATT and CDR2 is SNEGSKA (reference sequence). CDR3 length: 14 residues.